Shown below are 25 T cell receptor beta chains from a single sample sequenced in a study of T-cell reconstitution after alpha-beta-depleted transplantation in children. Researchers prepared the TCRbeta library using unique molecular identifiers, the study reports. TCRdb itself ran the PCR reads through MiXCR, one entry per CDR3 protein. This table has some 840,000 distinct CDR3 sequences, about 15% appearing once. The sample here was PBMCs, mostly from graft donor cells, taken 360 days after TCRalphabeta/CD19-depleted stem cell transplant. The receptors were sampled from a male patient between 5 and 17 years old who had a stem cell transplant for acute lymphoblastic leukemia, so the T cells may come from the graft donor.

The chain has TRBV12-3 or TRBV12-4 and TRBJ2-5; 11 nucleotides match TRBD2. J gave up 1 base and V 1 base, and 2 bases lay outside the gene matches. The CDR3 covers 16 residues. CDR3 bases: TGTGCCAGCAGTTTAGGACTAGCGGGACCCCAAGAGACCCAGTACTTC. This sequence encodes CASSLGLAGPQETQYF.

This clonotype occurred many times. This chain joins TRBV29-1 and TRBJ2-7; 8 nucleotides agree with TRBD1. CDR3 length equals 14 residues. Germline CDR1 reads SQVTM; CDR2 reads ANQGSEA. The ends lost 3 bases at V and 3 bases at J; junction bases unmatched: 7. In DNA form, the CDR3 reads TGCAGCGTTGAGACCGGGACAGGCCTCTACGAGCAGTACTTC. Its translation is CSVETGTGLYEQYF.

V usage is TRBV21-1 and J usage is TRBJ1-2; TRBD1 is taken as the D call from the table, unchecked against the DNA. TRBV21-1 is a listed pseudogene. This CDR3 has 17 residues. The CDR3 spells CASSKKGMGAQNYGYTF. The DNA for the CDR3 is TGTGCCAGCAGCAAAAAGGGGATGGGAGCCCAGAACTATGGCTACACCTTC.

This clonotype was seen more than once but under ten times. The chain employs TRBV30 and TRBJ2-1; D call uncertain. The V end lost 2 bases, the J end lost 3 bases, and 14 bases lay between the germline ends. Germline loops: CDR1 GTSNPN, CDR2 SVGIG (reference sequence). This CDR3 has 15 amino acids. For the CDR3, the DNA is TGTGCCTGGAGTCCGACTTTGCTCATCTACAATGAGCAGTTCTTC. Protein sequence: CAWSPTLLIYNEQFF.

J is TRBJ2-1 and V is TRBV12-3 or TRBV12-4; 14 bases are a match to TRBD2. V shed 6 bases and J 7 bases; nucleotides not matched to a gene: 5. The CDR3 is 15 residues long. CDR3 residues: CASRAGTSGRNEQFF. CDR3 bases: TGTGCCAGCAGAGCCGGGACTAGCGGGAGAAATGAGCAGTTCTTC.

This chain connects TRBV20-1 to TRBJ2-1; TRBD2 agrees at 8 bases. The germline CDR1 and CDR2 sequences are DFQATT and SNEGSKA (reference sequence). J lost 5 bases, V lost 2 bases, and 2 bases had no gene match. CDR3 length: 13 amino acids. The CDR3 here is CSARLAGNNEQFF. The CDR3 coding sequence is TGCAGTGCTAGACTAGCGGGCAACAATGAGCAGTTCTTC.

The chain has TRBV7-6 and TRBJ2-3; a possible D gene is TRBD2 (5 bases). This CDR3 region has 16 residues. Germline V lookup: CDR1 SGHVS, CDR2 FNYEAQ. V was clipped by 5 bases and J by 10 bases, with 25 bases between them. The CDR3 DNA reads TGTGCCAGCAGCCCCACGAGGACTTCCCCGAGATACTCGCAGTATTTT. This translates into CASSPTRTSPRYSQYF.

V is TRBV5-1 and J is TRBJ2-5; D might be TRBD1 (6 bases). CDR1 SGHRS and CDR2 YFSETQ come from the germline V gene. The CDR3 totals 16 residues. V lost 0 bases, J lost 0 bases, and 12 bases lay in between. CDR3 sequence: CASSLETGLDQETQYF. DNA for the CDR3: TGCGCCAGCAGCTTGGAAACAGGGTTGGACCAAGAGACCCAGTACTTC. Full variable domain (rest looked up from reference TRBV5-1 and TRBJ2-5): KAGVTQTPRYLIKTRGQQVTLSCSPISGHRSVSWYQQTPGQGLQFLFEYFSETQRNKGNFPGRFSGRQFSNSRSEMNVSTLELGDSALYLCASSLETGLDQETQYFGPGTRLLVL.

This chain links TRBV5-1 with TRBJ1-1; possibly TRBD1 for D (6 bases). This CDR3 has 17 residues. Germline V gene data show CDR1 as SGHRS and CDR2 as YFSETQ. Trimming cost V 1 base and J 5 bases, with 21 bases left between them. The CDR3 DNA reads TGCGCCAGCAGCTTGCCTAGGGGGGACATTGAAAAGACTGAAGCTTTCTTT. Amino acid sequence: CASSLPRGDIEKTEAFF.

This clonotype was seen more than once but under ten times. V usage is TRBV11-2 and J usage is TRBJ1-4; 8 nucleotides match TRBD1. The CDR3 has 15 residues. The V gene end was trimmed by 3 bases and the J gene end by 3 bases; junction bases not matched to a gene: 3. The germline V gene has CDR1 SGHAT and CDR2 FQNNGV. The CDR3: CASSFRTGPNEKLFF. The CDR3 DNA follows: TGTGCCAGCAGCTTTAGGACAGGGCCTAATGAAAAACTGTTTTTT.

This clonotype has more than one count but fewer than ten. V is TRBV29-1 and J is TRBJ2-7, with 9 bases lining up with TRBD1. The V and J ends lost 8 bases and 0 bases, in that order; junction bases with no gene match: 11. Germline V lookup: CDR1 SQVTM, CDR2 ANQGSEA. The CDR3 has 15 amino acids. This CDR3 is CSPHGGQGHSYEQYF. CDR3 sequence (DNA): TGCAGCCCCCATGGAGGACAGGGGCACTCCTACGAGCAGTACTTC.

This sequence joins TRBV7-7 and TRBJ2-3; 7 nucleotides align to TRBD2. The CDR3 totals 14 residues. V dropped 2 bases and J dropped 6; count of bases not matched to a gene: 5. Germline V gives CDR1 SSHAT, CDR2 FNYEAQ (reference sequence). The CDR3 bases are TGTGCCAGCAGCTTAACGCGGGAGTTCGATACGCAGTATTTT. It is translated as CASSLTREFDTQYF.

This chain uses TRBV12-3 or TRBV12-4 with TRBJ2-2; 7 bases map to TRBD1. The CDR3 extends over 14 amino acids. With V trimmed by 6 bases and J by 6 bases, 7 bases remained unmatched. The CDR3: CASRPTDRAGELFF. The CDR3 region has the DNA TGTGCCAGCAGACCGACAGACAGGGCCGGGGAGCTGTTTTTT.

Worth noting for this clonotype: A much larger clone is a single base away; this may be a read error. The CDR3: CVSSLTRGTSSYNEQFF. The CDR3 bases are TGCGTCAGCAGCTTGACAAGAGGGACGAGCTCCTACAATGAGCAGTTCTTC. The chain employs TRBV5-1 and TRBJ2-1; the D gene could be TRBD1 or TRBD2 (5 bases each). From germline, CDR1 is SGHRS and CDR2 YFSETQ. The CDR3 consists of 17 residues.

The sample holds one count of this clonotype. A junction end diverges from the germline sequence, so it may reflect a read error. The CDR3 here is CASGYPRLAGPTTGELFF. CDR3 DNA: TGTGCCAGCGGTTACCCAAGGCTAGCGGGGCCGACGACCGGGGAGCTGTTTTTT. The V call is TRBV6-5, the J call TRBJ2-2; 9 bases agree with TRBD2. CDR3 size: 18 residues. Germline CDR1 is MNHEY and CDR2 is SVGAGI.

The V and J genes are TRBV24-1 and TRBJ2-5, with D unresolved. This CDR3 has 13 residues. Germline lookup yields CDR1 KGHDR and CDR2 SFDVKD. The V and J ends lost 8 bases and 1 base respectively, with 10 bases between them. This CDR3 reads CATKGGGQETQYF. DNA for the CDR3: TGTGCCACCAAGGGCGGCGGCCAAGAGACCCAGTACTTC.

The chain recombines TRBV5-1 with TRBJ2-1; 10 bases match TRBD2. CDR1 and CDR2 from the germline V gene are SGHRS and YFSETQ. J lost 6 bases, V lost 4 bases, and 10 bases had no gene match. CDR3 length equals 16 residues. The CDR3 protein is CASSTTGTSVTNEQFF. CDR3 nucleotides: TGCGCCAGCAGCACAACCGGGACTAGCGTTACCAATGAGCAGTTCTTC.

The gene calls are TRBV18 and TRBJ1-2; D ambiguous. Trimming removed 3 bases at V and 2 bases at J, with 10 bases between. The CDR3 spans 14 residues. From germline, CDR1 is KGHSH and CDR2 LQKENI. CDR3 in amino acids: CASSPDGVNYGYTF. CDR3 bases: TGTGCCAGCTCACCGGACGGAGTGAACTATGGCTACACCTTC.

This rearrangement joins TRBV15 to TRBJ2-3; 7 positions match TRBD1. CDR1 and CDR2 (germline): LNHNV, YYDKDF (reference sequence). J was trimmed by 1 base and V by 7 bases; bases with no gene match: 2. The CDR3 loop spans 13 amino acids. The chain's CDR3 is CATNGQGTDTQYF. The CDR3 DNA follows: TGTGCCACCAACGGACAGGGCACAGATACGCAGTATTTT. Full variable domain (remainder filled in from reference TRBV15 and TRBJ2-3): DAMVIQNPRYQVTQFGKPVTLSCSQTLNHNVMYWYQQKSSQAPKLLFHYYDKDFNNEADTPDNFQSRRPNTSFCFLDIRSPGLGDTAMYLCATNGQGTDTQYFGPGTRLTVL.

This chain links TRBV20-1 with TRBJ2-7, with a tentative D call TRBD2 (5 bases). V lost 7 bases and J lost 2, with 18 bases in between. Germline V lookup: CDR1 DFQATT, CDR2 SNEGSKA (reference sequence). CDR3 length equals 14 residues. In DNA, the CDR3 is TGCAGTGTTGAATTGGACTCCCAACCCTACGAGCAGTACTTC. Encoded protein: CSVELDSQPYEQYF.

This clonotype was found many times. The CDR3 loop reads CASSFYTGELFF. The CDR3 DNA follows: TGTGCCAGCAGTTTTTACACCGGGGAGCTGTTTTTT. The V gene is TRBV12-3 or TRBV12-4, the J gene TRBJ2-2; D unresolved. The CDR3 spans 12 residues. V was shortened by 3 bases and J by 3 bases, with 2 bases between the two germline ends.

This clonotype has a handful of counts. The V call is TRBV24-1, the J call TRBJ2-2; TRBD1 matches at 7 bases. The CDR3 is made up of 15 amino acids. From germline, CDR1 is KGHDR and CDR2 SFDVKD. J lost 2 bases, V lost 4 bases, and 3 bases had no gene match. This CDR3 is CATSETGVNTGELFF. CDR3 nucleotide sequence: TGTGCCACCAGTGAAACAGGGGTTAACACCGGGGAGCTGTTTTTT.

As concerns this clonotype: Since a much larger clone is just one base distant, this may be a read error. This rearrangement joins TRBV10-3 to TRBJ2-2; D remains unclear. Trimming removed 3 bases from V and 4 bases from J, with 0 bases in between. The CDR3 spans 11 residues. Germline V gives CDR1 ENHRY, CDR2 SYGVKD. The CDR3 region is CAISDTGELFF. DNA for the CDR3: TGTGCCATCAGTGACACCGGGGAGCTGTTTTTT.

The V call is TRBV7-6, the J call TRBJ1-2, with 7 bases lining up with TRBD1. Germline CDR1 reads SGHVS; CDR2 reads FNYEAQ. The ends lost 5 bases at V and 6 bases at J; junction bases unmatched: 9. This CDR3 contains 14 residues. CDR3 sequence reads: CASSGAGGGHGYTF. For the CDR3, the DNA is TGTGCCAGCAGCGGGGCAGGGGGGGGCCATGGCTACACCTTC. The full variable domain, in which reference TRBV7-6 and TRBJ1-2 provide the parts outside the CDR3, is GAGVSQSPRYKVTKRGQDVALRCDPISGHVSLYWYRQALGQGPEFLTYFNYEAQQDKSGLPNDRFSAERPEGSISTLTIQRTEQRDSAMYRCASSGAGGGHGYTFGSGTRLTVV.

This clonotype turned up a few times. The CDR3 sequence is CASSSWDSYGYTF. As DNA, the CDR3 is TGTGCCAGCAGTTCTTGGGACAGTTATGGCTACACCTTC. V and J are TRBV12-3 or TRBV12-4 and TRBJ1-2, with 7 positions matching TRBD1. The CDR3 totals 13 residues. V lost 4 bases to trimming and J lost 5 bases; unmatched junction nucleotides: 4.